This is a list of T cell receptor beta chains from one sample in a study of OX40 agonist ivuxolimab in advanced cancers. The table came from immunoSEQ multiplex PCR; TCRdb's copy has only in-frame clones and leaves some out. The sample records 80,000 to 130,000 clones, 90% being singletons. This sample comprised CD4+ or CD8+ T cells sorted from blood, obtained in a trial of the OX40 agonist ivuxolimab. All receptors derive from an adult with an advanced solid tumor such as melanoma, head and neck, liver or kidney cancer. Each CDR3 is given without its conserved first and last residue. The size field is filled for only some rows; it gives once, few, many or a size class.

>TRBV4-3|NA
ASSQNGQGGNEQF
>TRBV27|NA
ASRIRGGITYNEQF
>TRBV6-1|NA
ASSELTSSKGELF
>TRBV14|NA
ASSRLLTNPYNEQF
>TRBV5-1|NA
ASSSDRPGANVLT
>TRBV5-5|NA
ASSLPVRRELAGELF
>TRBV5-6|NA
ASSLTTGTGDQPQH
>TRBV19|NA
ASRSRGADTQY
>TRBV28|once
ASRGSGRQYNEQF
>TRBV7-8|few
ASSWAGVASEQY
>TRBV27|NA
ASSLFGQGDEKLF
>TRBV28|NA
ASRISGQGLNTEAF
>TRBV5-1|once
ASSLLLAGGLNTGELF
>TRBV7-2|few
ASSLMVTDTQY
>TRBV9|NA
ASSRAGDQPQH
>TRBV7-9|NA
ASSQAGGPEQY
>TRBV7-9|NA
ASSLAYSATRYQETQY
>TRBV7-8|once
ASSPSTSGRSDTQY
>TRBV10-3|NA
AISLPGQRRHQPQH
>TRBV28|few
ASSKTGGFVQPQH
>TRBV7-2|once
ASSTPGGILDTQY
>TRBV10-2|NA
ASSESYRGGNEQY
>TRBV11-2|NA
ASSPRGTASDNEQF
>TRBV28|NA
ASSHRYEQY
>TRBV5-1|NA
ASSLEVGQNNEQF
>TRBV11-3|once
ASSSSLDRQETQY
>TRBV28|NA
ASSTPTGGLF
>TRBV28|NA
ASSLPGTSNYGYT
>TRBV9|NA
ASSARGQLWNEQF
>TRBV9|NA
ASSPRKQGLYETQY
>TRBV25-1|NA
ASSESGSGQPQH
>TRBV18|few
ASSPPREQY
>TRBV2|few
ASSAGRAHGYT
>TRBV6-5|NA
ASSYADNGYT
>TRBV19|NA
ASGQGARGANVLT
>TRBV5-1|NA
ASSFAGGGSGANVLT
>TRBV7-2|NA
ASSLASGGGETQY
>TRBV2|NA
ASSERGTVNEQF
>TRBV5-1|NA
ASSPRSGSSYEQY
>TRBV5-8|NA
ASRGQGYYNEQF
>TRBV7-9|NA
ASSLDYNEQF
>TRBV10-3|NA
ATRTGAEAF
>TRBV15|NA
ATSNKFGQY